A selection of T cell receptor beta chains follows, all from one sample in a study of T-cell memory formation after mild COVID-19. TCRdb used MiXCR to reprocess the 5' RACE reads, holding one entry per CDR3 protein. The repertoire has about 260,000 distinct CDR3 sequences, 15% to 20% of them found once; the top ten carry more than 20%. The material sequenced was PBMCs or a T cell subset sorted from them (not recorded which). The receptors were gathered from a man aged 18-30 years who had mild COVID-19 (a few samples of this study predate the infection). Cell type and time point are not known. Each CDR3 is given with its conserved first and last residue. A D gene is named only where the DNA matches it firmly. Size is stated for part of the rows, as once, few or many counts, or as a class when the clone is expanded.

CASGNTDRRDQPQHF TGTGCCAGCGGAAATACGGACAGGAGGGATCAGCCCCAGCATTTT few TRBV6-6 TRBD1 15 TRBJ1-5
CSARSQGHSYEQYF TGCAGTGCTAGGTCGCAGGGACACTCCTACGAGCAGTACTTC - TRBV20-1 - 14 TRBJ2-7
CASSPGVTTNEQFF TGTGCCAGCTCACCCGGGGTAACTACCAATGAGCAGTTCTTC - TRBV18 - 14 TRBJ2-1
CATRPAPVSGNTIYF TGCGCCACCAGGCCTGCGCCGGTGTCCGGAAACACCATATATTTT - TRBV5-1 - 15 TRBJ1-3
CASNGRGDTEAFF TGTGCCAGCAACGGGCGGGGGGACACTGAAGCTTTCTTT - TRBV2 - 13 TRBJ1-1
CASSSGFETQYF TGTGCCAGCAGCTCCGGTTTTGAGACCCAGTACTTC few TRBV7-9 - 12 TRBJ2-5
CSARFAGFYEQYF TGCAGTGCTAGATTTGCAGGGTTCTACGAGCAGTACTTC few TRBV20-1 - 13 TRBJ2-7
CASSQDLSSGANVLTF TGCGCCAGCAGCCAAGATCTTAGCTCTGGGGCCAACGTCCTGACTTTC many TRBV4-3 - 16 TRBJ2-6
CASSQRGGRRAEAFF TGTGCCAGCAGCCAAAGAGGGGGGCGAAGGGCTGAAGCTTTCTTT few TRBV7-2 - 15 TRBJ1-1
CASRVQGSSGELFF TGTGCCAGCAGAGTACAGGGTTCATCCGGGGAGCTGTTTTTT - TRBV12-3/TRBV12-4 - 14 TRBJ2-2
CSARDGGHGYTF TGCAGTGCTAGAGATGGAGGGCACGGCTACACCTTC few TRBV20-1 - 12 TRBJ1-2
CASSFPGQGVYGYTF TGTGCCAGCAGTTTTCCGGGACAGGGGGTCTATGGCTACACCTTC few TRBV12-3/TRBV12-4 TRBD1 15 TRBJ1-2
CASSTGQAYNEQFF TGTGCCAGCTCAACAGGACAGGCCTACAATGAGCAGTTCTTC - TRBV18 TRBD1 14 TRBJ2-1
CASSQEALWTGELFF TGCGCCAGCAGCCAAGAGGCCCTCTGGACCGGGGAGCTGTTTTTT - TRBV4-3 - 15 TRBJ2-2
CASRTTGVGTEAFF TGTGCCAGCAGGACGACAGGGGTAGGAACTGAAGCTTTCTTT - TRBV7-9 TRBD1 14 TRBJ1-1
CASKRQTMNTEAFF TGCGCCAGCAAAAGACAGACCATGAACACTGAAGCTTTCTTT - TRBV5-1 - 14 TRBJ1-1
CASSVRGSSYNEQFF TGCGCCAGCAGTGTAAGGGGGAGCTCCTACAATGAGCAGTTCTTC - TRBV10-2 - 15 TRBJ2-1
CASSHSSVVGDTQYF TGTGCCAGCAGCCACTCTAGCGTCGTTGGGGATACGCAGTATTTT few TRBV4-2 - 15 TRBJ2-3
CASSRYRDRVLAKNIQYF TGTGCCAGCAGCAGATACCGGGACAGGGTCCTAGCCAAAAACATTCAGTACTTC - TRBV21-1 - 18 TRBJ2-4
CASSGGRGPNNEQFF TGTGCCAGCAGCGGAGGGCGGGGGCCGAACAATGAGCAGTTCTTC few TRBV7-9 - 15 TRBJ2-1
CAISDSRQGAQPQHF TGTGCCATCAGTGATTCTCGACAGGGGGCCCAGCCCCAGCATTTT - TRBV10-3 TRBD1 15 TRBJ1-5
CASSYGENTEAFF TGTGCCAGCAGTTATGGTGAGAACACTGAAGCTTTCTTT many TRBV6-5 - 13 TRBJ1-1
CASSLGATGAQETQYF TGTGCCAGCAGCCTAGGAGCGACAGGGGCGCAAGAGACCCAGTACTTC - TRBV7-8 TRBD1 16 TRBJ2-5
CASSPGGTDSGTQYF TGCGCCAGCAGCCCGGGAGGGACAGACTCGGGGACCCAGTACTTC - TRBV5-1 - 15 TRBJ2-5
CASSPTRLGQETQYF TGTGCCAGCAGTCCGACTAGGTTGGGGCAAGAGACCCAGTACTTC few TRBV7-9 - 15 TRBJ2-5
CASSFTGTLTGELFF TGCGCCAGCAGCTTCACAGGGACTTTGACCGGGGAGCTGTTTTTT - TRBV5-1 - 15 TRBJ2-2
CASSISLGRKNTEAFF TGTGCCAGCAGCATAAGCCTTGGACGGAAGAACACTGAAGCTTTCTTT once TRBV6-2/TRBV6-3 - 16 TRBJ1-1
CASSGAAEAFF TGTGCCAGCTCGGGGGCGGCTGAAGCTTTCTTT few TRBV18 - 11 TRBJ1-1
CASSLGTTTTEAFF TGCGCCAGCAGCCTCGGGACTACGACGACTGAAGCTTTCTTT few TRBV5-1 - 14 TRBJ1-1
CASSPLGLEGNEQFF TGTGCCAGCAGCCCCTTGGGACTAGAAGGAAATGAGCAGTTCTTC few TRBV9 TRBD2 15 TRBJ2-1
CASSSRGGYYEQYF TGTGCCAGCAGTTCCCGCGGGGGTTACTACGAGCAGTACTTC - TRBV27 TRBD2 14 TRBJ2-7
CASSHPALGIEQFF TGTGCCAGCAGCCACCCTGCGTTGGGGATCGAGCAGTTCTTC few TRBV4-2 - 14 TRBJ2-1
CASISLGPGNTIYF TGTGCCAGCATCTCGCTGGGGCCGGGAAACACCATATATTTT few TRBV12-3/TRBV12-4 - 14 TRBJ1-3
CSVHYNEQFF TGCAGCGTTCACTACAATGAGCAGTTCTTC - TRBV29-1 - 10 TRBJ2-1
CASKPGRMNTEAFF TGTGCCAGCAAACCGGGACGGATGAACACTGAAGCTTTCTTT - TRBV12-3/TRBV12-4 - 14 TRBJ1-1
CASSPGGQGLNQPQHF TGTGCCAGCAGCCCAGGGGGACAGGGCCTCAATCAGCCCCAGCATTTT - TRBV7-9 TRBD1 16 TRBJ1-5
CASNTGGGTYEQYF TGCGCCAGCAACACGGGGGGAGGGACCTACGAGCAGTACTTC - TRBV5-1 TRBD2 14 TRBJ2-7
CASSLDSLAGRTYNEQFF TGTGCCAGCAGCTTAGATTCGTTAGCGGGGAGGACGTACAATGAGCAGTTCTTC many TRBV7-2 TRBD2 18 TRBJ2-1
CASSPMDEDTQYF TGCGCCAGCAGCCCAATGGATGAGGATACGCAGTATTTT - TRBV4-1 - 13 TRBJ2-3
CATSDPTVRKLFF TGTGCCACCAGTGACCCGACAGTCAGAAAACTGTTTTTT many TRBV24-1 - 13 TRBJ1-4
CASSLDTEGGGYTF TGCGCCAGCAGCTTGGACACCGAAGGAGGTGGCTACACCTTC many TRBV5-1 - 14 TRBJ1-2